The text below deals with one TCR beta chain. Its target is not known. The source of the sample is a study of cytomegalovirus exposure and HLA in healthy donors. Study results and limitations: In vitro confirmation showed three CMV-associated chains to be CMV antigen specific. Productive status was seen about 90% or about 30% of the time for most TCR beta V segments in an earlier analysis.

In germline, CDR1 is SGHRS, CDR2 YFSETQ. The CDR3 extends over 14 amino acids. Trimming cost V 1 base and J 8 bases, with 15 bases left between them. The PCR contained 60 Vbeta and 13 Jbeta primers. Profiled with immunoSEQ multiplex PCR; TCRdb holds only in-frame clones, not every one. The profile shows 130,000 to 150,000 clones, 65% to 80% of them singletons. The origin of this receptor is a woman aged 45 to 65 in good health and CMV-seropositive. The chain combines TRBV5-1 with TRBJ1-2; the D is unclear. Sequencing input: PBMCs. CDR3: CASSLSPGSGGYTF. The CDR3 DNA reads TGCGCCAGCAGCTTGAGTCCCGGGTCGGGGGGCTACACCTTC.